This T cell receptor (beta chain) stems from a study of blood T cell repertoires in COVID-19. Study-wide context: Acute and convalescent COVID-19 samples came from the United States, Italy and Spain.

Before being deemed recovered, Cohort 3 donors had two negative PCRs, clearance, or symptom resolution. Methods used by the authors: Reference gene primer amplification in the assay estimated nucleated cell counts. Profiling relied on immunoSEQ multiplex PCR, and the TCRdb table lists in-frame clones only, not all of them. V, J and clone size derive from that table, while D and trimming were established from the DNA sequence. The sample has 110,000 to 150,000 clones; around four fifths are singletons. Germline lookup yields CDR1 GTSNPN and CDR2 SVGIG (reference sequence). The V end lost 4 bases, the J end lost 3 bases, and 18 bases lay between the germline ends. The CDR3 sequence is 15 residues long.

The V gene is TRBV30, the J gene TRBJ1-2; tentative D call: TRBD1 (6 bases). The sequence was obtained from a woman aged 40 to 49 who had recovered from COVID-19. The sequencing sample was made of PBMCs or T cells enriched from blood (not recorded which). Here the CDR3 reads CAWTVRNRDDYGYTF. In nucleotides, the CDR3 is TGTGCCTGGACAGTACGTAACAGGGACGACTATGGCTACACCTTC.